This T cell receptor (beta chain) was identified in a study of blood T cell repertoires in COVID-19. Overall study context: COVID-19 samples, acute and convalescent, were from the United States, Italy and Spain. T cells, B-cell-depleted T cells, or PBMCs supplied cDNA or gDNA.

There are 15 residues in the CDR3. The ends were cut back, 5 bases at V and 7 bases at J, with 20 bases in the middle. From germline, CDR1 is SEHNR and CDR2 FQNEAQ (reference sequence). How the authors handled the data: Estimated nucleated cell counts came from reference gene primer amplification. Profiled with immunoSEQ multiplex PCR; TCRdb holds only in-frame clones, not every one. V and J calls and clone size follow that table, whereas D and trimming were derived from the DNA. The sample consists of approximately 230,000 clones, approximately 91% of them appearing once. The TCR sequence derives from a woman aged 40 to 49 who had recovered from COVID-19. The V gene is TRBV7-9, the J gene TRBJ2-5; TRBD2 might be the D (6 bases). Sequences were obtained from peripheral blood. CDR3 protein: CASSPAGGVAGTQYF. CDR3 coding DNA: TGTGCCAGCAGCCCGGCTGGAGGGGTCGCCGGGACCCAGTACTTC.